This entry features one T cell receptor beta chain sequence. V was shortened by 0 bases and J by 8 bases, with 7 bases between the two germline ends. Germline V gene lookup returns CDR1 GTSNPN and CDR2 SVGIG (reference sequence). This CDR3 spans 11 amino acids. Vbeta (60) and Jbeta (13) primers were used in the PCR. Clones were read by immunoSEQ multiplex PCR, and TCRdb kept only the in-frame ones, dropping some. The sample lists roughly 110,000 clones; 65% to 80% were seen once. This record belongs to a study of cytomegalovirus exposure and HLA in healthy donors. V gene TRBV30 combines with J gene TRBJ1-2; D ambiguous. The clonotype originates from a male donor in good health and CMV-seropositive. The sequenced sample consisted of PBMCs. This CDR3 is CAWSVRGGYTF. CDR3 in DNA: TGTGCCTGGAGTGTACGAGGCGGCTACACCTTC.